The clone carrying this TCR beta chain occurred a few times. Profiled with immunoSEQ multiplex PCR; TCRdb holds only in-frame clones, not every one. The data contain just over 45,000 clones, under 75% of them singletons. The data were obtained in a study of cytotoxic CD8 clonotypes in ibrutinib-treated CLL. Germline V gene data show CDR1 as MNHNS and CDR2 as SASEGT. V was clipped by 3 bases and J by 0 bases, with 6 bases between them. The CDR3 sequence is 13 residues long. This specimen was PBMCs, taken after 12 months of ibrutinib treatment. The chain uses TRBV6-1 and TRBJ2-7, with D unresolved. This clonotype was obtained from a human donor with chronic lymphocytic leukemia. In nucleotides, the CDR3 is TGTGCCAGCAGTGAGTTGTACTCCTACGAGCAGTACTTC. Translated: CASSELYSYEQYF.